This is a list of T cell receptor beta chains from one sample in a study of cytomegalovirus exposure and HLA in healthy donors. The assay was immunoSEQ multiplex PCR, and TCRdb's table has in-frame clones only and misses some. The sample comprises about 220,000 clones, about 89% of which are singletons, and 1.1% rests with the top ten. Sequenced material: PBMCs. The source of these receptors is a woman in her late teens or twenties in good health and CMV-seronegative. Each CDR3 is given with its conserved first and last residue. A D gene is named only where the DNA matches it firmly. Size is stated for part of the rows, as once, few or many counts, or as a class when the clone is expanded.

v_call,clone_size,j_call,d_call,cdr3_length,cdr3_nt,cdr3_aa
TRBV29-1,NA,TRBJ2-7,TRBD2,18,TGCAGCGTTGAAGATGGAGGCGGACTAGCGGGACCGTACTCCGAGCAGTACTTC,CSVEDGGGLAGPYSEQYF
TRBV7-2,NA,TRBJ1-1,NA,13,TGTGCCAGCAGTTTTACAGGTGCAACTGAAGCTTTCTTT,CASSFTGATEAFF
TRBV19,NA,TRBJ2-5,NA,14,TGTGCCAGTAGTATTCTCCACAGGGTGGAGACCCAGTACTTC,CASSILHRVETQYF
TRBV7-2,NA,TRBJ1-1,NA,15,TGTGCCAGCAGCTTTCTCGAGGGGGTGAGCACTGAAGCTTTCTTT,CASSFLEGVSTEAFF
TRBV23-1,NA,TRBJ2-1,NA,18,TGCGCCAGCAGTCAAGCCCGAGGGGAGGGACATTCCTACAATGAGCAGTTCTTC,CASSQARGEGHSYNEQFF
TRBV9,NA,TRBJ1-1,TRBD1,15,TGTGCCAGCAGCGCCCTGGGACAGGGAGGGGTTGAAGCTTTCTTT,CASSALGQGGVEAFF
TRBV18,NA,TRBJ1-4,NA,16,TGTGCCAGCTCACCACTTATCGCCAGGATTAATGAAAAACTGTTTTTT,CASSPLIARINEKLFF
TRBV9,NA,TRBJ2-7,NA,14,TGTGCCAGCAGCGTAGCGGACAGATCCTACGAGCAGTACTTC,CASSVADRSYEQYF
TRBV11-3,NA,TRBJ1-1,NA,13,TGTGCCAGCAGCTATACACAGGGAGCTGAAGCTTTCTTT,CASSYTQGAEAFF
TRBV9,NA,TRBJ1-2,NA,18,TGTGCCAGCAGCCCAACTCCCGTCGTAGGACAGACCTCCTATGGCTACACCTTC,CASSPTPVVGQTSYGYTF
TRBV7-9,NA,TRBJ1-5,NA,18,TGTGCCAGCAGCCCTGGGTTTAACCGGGGGTATAGCAATCAGCCCCAGCATTTT,CASSPGFNRGYSNQPQHF
TRBV30,NA,TRBJ1-2,NA,13,TGTGCCTGGAGTGTACCCTCCGGCTATGGCTACACCTTC,CAWSVPSGYGYTF
TRBV18,NA,TRBJ2-7,NA,16,TGTGCCAGCTCACCGAGAGATTTGACAGGATCCTACGAGCAGTACTTC,CASSPRDLTGSYEQYF
TRBV9,NA,TRBJ1-1,NA,13,TGTGCCAGCAGCGTCTACGGAGGCACTGAAGCTTTCTTT,CASSVYGGTEAFF
TRBV6-6,once,TRBJ2-5,NA,15,TGTGCCAGCAGTTACTATGAGCGAGCCCGGGAGACCCAGTACTTC,CASSYYERARETQYF
TRBV6-1,NA,TRBJ2-1,TRBD2,14,TGTGCCAGCAGATCGGGACTAGCGATCGATGAGCAGTTCTTC,CASRSGLAIDEQFF
TRBV5-1,once,TRBJ2-7,NA,16,TGCGCCAGCAGCTTAGTTTCGAGTAGCGGCCCCTACGAGCAGTACTTC,CASSLVSSSGPYEQYF
TRBV19,NA,TRBJ1-2,NA,16,TGTGCCAGTAGTATGTCCTATGAGGGCCCTAACTATGGCTACACCTTC,CASSMSYEGPNYGYTF
TRBV29-1,NA,TRBJ2-1,NA,12,TGCAGCGTTCGGGGGAACTACAATGAGCAGTTCTTC,CSVRGNYNEQFF
TRBV7-7,NA,TRBJ2-2,TRBD2,14,TGTGCCAGCAGATCATGGGAGGGGACCGGGGAGCTGTTTTTT,CASRSWEGTGELFF
TRBV30,NA,TRBJ2-3,TRBD2,14,TGTGCCTGGAGTGTAGGTGCGGGAGCGGATACGCAGTATTTT,CAWSVGAGADTQYF
TRBV28,once,TRBJ2-1,NA,15,TGTGCCAGCAGTTTAAGAGGGATCTCCTACAATGAGCAGTTCTTC,CASSLRGISYNEQFF
TRBV30,NA,TRBJ1-1,NA,13,TGTGCCTGGACCATCTCCAGGGGTCTCGGAGCTTTCTTT,CAWTISRGLGAFF
TRBV9,NA,TRBJ2-7,TRBD2,16,TGTGCCAGCAGCCCTGGGGGACTAGCGGGAGCAAACGAGCAGTACTTC,CASSPGGLAGANEQYF
TRBV5-1,NA,TRBJ1-4,TRBD1,13,TGCGCCAGCAGCTCCCAACCGGGACAGCCCCCTTTTTTT,CASSSQPGQPPFF
TRBV27,NA,TRBJ2-1,NA,12,TGTGCCAGCAGTTTATCACTACATGAGCAGTTCTTC,CASSLSLHEQFF
TRBV5-4,NA,TRBJ1-1,TRBD1,16,TGTGCCAGCAGACCTCCGGGACAGGAAGCTTACACTGAAGCTTTCTTT,CASRPPGQEAYTEAFF
TRBV28,NA,TRBJ1-2,TRBD1,15,TGTGCCAGCACCGAAACGGGACAGGTTATCTATGGCTACACCTTC,CASTETGQVIYGYTF
TRBV27,few,TRBJ2-7,NA,13,TGTGCCAGCAGTTTGGCAGGGCCCTACGAGCAGTACTTC,CASSLAGPYEQYF
TRBV6-1,NA,TRBJ2-1,NA,13,TGTGCCAGCTCCGCGGGGCGGTACAATGAGCAGTTCTTC,CASSAGRYNEQFF
TRBV6-1,NA,TRBJ1-6,NA,17,TGTGCCAGCAGTGAAGACATATCGGGAAGGGGGAATTCACCCCTCCACTTT,CASSEDISGRGNSPLHF
TRBV10-1,NA,TRBJ1-1,TRBD1,12,TGCGCCAGTGCTGACAGGGACACTGAAGCTTTCTTT,CASADRDTEAFF
TRBV6-5,once,TRBJ2-5,NA,13,TGTGCCAGCAGCATAACAGGGTGGGAGACCCAGTACTTC,CASSITGWETQYF
TRBV5-1,NA,TRBJ2-6,NA,15,TGCGCCAGCAGCTTTGGAGGGTCTGGGGCCAACGTCCTGACTTTC,CASSFGGSGANVLTF
TRBV19,NA,TRBJ2-7,TRBD1,15,TGTGCCAGTAGTCCCCGACAGGGGGCCTCCTACGAGCAGTACTTC,CASSPRQGASYEQYF
TRBV27,once,TRBJ2-3,NA,16,TGTGCCAGCAGTAAGGGGGGGAGGTGGGCGACAGATACGCAGTATTTT,CASSKGGRWATDTQYF
TRBV10-3,NA,TRBJ2-5,NA,12,TGTGCCATCGCCCACATACAAGAGACCCAGTACTTC,CAIAHIQETQYF
TRBV18,NA,TRBJ2-7,NA,13,TGTGCCAGCTCACCGTCAGGGTGGTACGAGCAGTACTTC,CASSPSGWYEQYF
TRBV5-1,once,TRBJ2-7,NA,14,TGCGCCAGCGGAGAGAAGGAGGAGACAAGCGAGCAGTACTTC,CASGEKEETSEQYF
TRBV7-9,NA,TRBJ2-1,NA,17,TGTGCCAGCAGTTCCCCGAGGGGCTCGGGGGAGAGGGATAGGAAGTTCTTC,CASSSPRGSGERDRKFF
TRBV5-1,NA,TRBJ2-2,NA,15,TGCGCCAGCAGCTTGGCCGTCGGAGGGACCGGGGAGCTGTTTTTT,CASSLAVGGTGELFF
TRBV30,NA,TRBJ2-7,NA,14,TGTGCCTGGAGTGGTCAGGGGTCCCTCCACGAGCAGTACTTC,CAWSGQGSLHEQYF
TRBV5-1,once,TRBJ2-5,TRBD2,16,TGCGCCAGCAGCTTGGTACTAGCGGGATTCCAAGAGACCCAGTACTTC,CASSLVLAGFQETQYF
TRBV7-2,NA,TRBJ2-1,TRBD2,14,TGTGCCAGCAGCCCGGGACTAGGACGCAATGAGCAGTTCTTC,CASSPGLGRNEQFF
TRBV19,few,TRBJ2-2,TRBD2,15,TGTGCCAGCCGACGGGAGGGCCAAATCACCGGGGAGCTGTTTTTT,CASRREGQITGELFF
TRBV6-5,NA,TRBJ2-5,TRBD2,14,TGTGCCAGCAGCCGGGGACTAGATCAAGAGACCCAGTACTTC,CASSRGLDQETQYF
TRBV7-2,once,TRBJ1-1,NA,13,TGTGCCAGCAGCCTCGCCGCACACCTTGAAGCTTTCTTT,CASSLAAHLEAFF
TRBV5-1,NA,TRBJ1-4,NA,15,TGCGCCAGCAGCTTGGGGAGGACAACTAATGAAAAACTGTTTTTT,CASSLGRTTNEKLFF
TRBV5-6,NA,TRBJ2-7,TRBD1,16,TGTGCCAGCAGCTCCATTAGGGGGCCCTCAGCCTACGAGCAGTACTTC,CASSSIRGPSAYEQYF
TRBV27,NA,TRBJ1-1,NA,17,TGTGCCAGCAGCCCAACAAACTACAGGGACCTGAACACTGAAGCTTTCTTT,CASSPTNYRDLNTEAFF